This T cell receptor (beta chain) was captured in a study of long-term antiretroviral therapy in people with HIV. Study-wide points: Whereas controls had wider CDR3 length ranges, HIV repertoires had narrower ones. Post-treatment diversity went higher with ART but stayed below transplant donor controls.

Researchers report immunoSEQ v3.0 was run at survey level. The assay was immunoSEQ multiplex PCR, and TCRdb's table has in-frame clones only and misses some. The table lists about 17,000 clones, about 81% of them singletons. Points on this clone: Antigen: not known.

The CDR3 is 16 residues long. V shed 3 bases, J shed 1 base, and the junction held 6 bases outside the gene matches. Germline loops: CDR1 MRHNA, CDR2 SNTAGT. Sequencing used unsorted PBMCs, obtained 0.3 years after starting antiretroviral therapy. The TCR was taken from a man between 18 and 35 years old with HIV. The J gene is TRBJ2-7, the V gene TRBV6-4; 10 nucleotides agree with TRBD2. In DNA, the CDR3 is TGTGCCAGCAGTGAGACCGGGACTAGCGCTTCCTACGAGCAGTACGTC. This encodes CASSETGTSASYEQYV.